The entry that follows covers one TCR beta chain sequence. This record belongs to a study of early T cells in non-severe SARS-CoV-2 infection. CDR3 length: 16 residues. The V segment lost 6 bases and the J segment 1 base; nucleotides outside the gene matches: 7. Germline V gene lookup returns CDR1 MNHNY and CDR2 SVGAGI (reference sequence). One entry per CDR3 protein, called by TCRdb with MiXCR from the 5' RACE reads. The table has tens of thousands of distinct CDR3 sequences, around 8.5% seen once; the top ten hold around 21%. The V gene is TRBV6-6, the J gene TRBJ2-3; 10 bases map to TRBD2. The material sequenced was whole blood. The sequence was obtained from an adult who was a healthcare worker with PCR-confirmed SARS-CoV-2 infection or an uninfected control (not recorded which). The CDR3 DNA is TGTGCCAGCAGCGGAGCGGGGGGGCCGGGCACAGATACGCAGTATTTT. It translates to CASSGAGGPGTDTQYF.